This T cell receptor beta chain stems from a study of response to subunit inactivated influenza vaccine. Study results and caveats: T cells newly recruited by each seasonal influenza vaccination are few, the authors suggested.

Germline CDR1 reads ENHRY; CDR2 reads SYGVKD. The V end lost 1 base, the J end lost 0 bases, and 15 bases lay between the germline ends. The CDR3 has 18 amino acids. TCRdb used MiXCR to reprocess the RT-PCR reads, holding one entry per CDR3 protein. The table lists fewer than 600,000 distinct CDR3 sequences, under 8.5% of them singletons. This clonotype occurred many times. No antigen is known for it. The TCR sequence derives from a man aged 50-75 years who received an inactivated influenza vaccine. The J gene is TRBJ2-2, the V gene TRBV10-3, with D uncertain. Sample: PBMCs from blood, taken roughly 24 months after vaccination. The CDR3: CAISEWGTAATNTGELFF. In nucleotides, the CDR3 is TGTGCCATCAGTGAGTGGGGAACGGCAGCAACGAACACCGGGGAGCTGTTTTTT.